Listed below are T cell receptor beta chains from one sample, sequenced in a study of cytomegalovirus exposure and HLA in healthy donors. Sequencing was performed with immunoSEQ multiplex PCR; in TCRdb, only in-frame clones are kept and a portion is missing. The sample consists of 150,000 to 200,000 clones, roughly 67% of them appearing once. Specimen: PBMCs. The receptor source for this set is a woman aged 18-30 years in good health and CMV-seropositive. Both conserved end residues are trimmed from each CDR3.

J gene: TRBJ2-1
V gene: TRBV5-4
CDR3 protein: ASSLVGRGYNEQF

J gene: TRBJ2-1
V gene: TRBV5-8
CDR3 protein: ASSLGRRGNYNEQF

J gene: TRBJ2-5
V gene: TRBV19
CDR3 protein: ASSDTGGRETQY

J gene: TRBJ1-5
V gene: TRBV5-6
CDR3 protein: ASSHRDFGQPQH

J gene: TRBJ2-7
V gene: TRBV4-3
CDR3 protein: ASSPYNGREQY

J gene: TRBJ2-1
V gene: TRBV5-4
CDR3 protein: ASSSPLEGESYNEQF

J gene: TRBJ1-2
V gene: TRBV7-8
CDR3 protein: ASSRDSTGGRCGYT

J gene: TRBJ1-2
V gene: TRBV5-4
CDR3 protein: ASSLVGTVYGYT

J gene: TRBJ1-1
V gene: TRBV10-3
CDR3 protein: AISAVNTEAF

J gene: .
V gene: TRBV19
CDR3 protein: ASTFTGAGSYEQY

J gene: TRBJ1-1
V gene: TRBV10-1
CDR3 protein: ASSEIGGRPSEAF

J gene: TRBJ2-5
V gene: TRBV9
CDR3 protein: ASSVGGTRGETQY

J gene: TRBJ2-7
V gene: TRBV30
CDR3 protein: AWSVLRTYEQY

J gene: TRBJ1-3
V gene: TRBV9
CDR3 protein: ASSATGFSGNTIY

J gene: TRBJ1-4
V gene: TRBV4-3
CDR3 protein: ASSQEILTGQEIEKLF

J gene: TRBJ1-1
V gene: TRBV29-1
CDR3 protein: SVETAGIGAF

J gene: TRBJ1-1
V gene: TRBV27
CDR3 protein: ASSFLMNTEAF

J gene: TRBJ2-1
V gene: TRBV7-8
CDR3 protein: ASSSPVRQTYNEQF

J gene: TRBJ2-7
V gene: TRBV2
CDR3 protein: ASRWTGGHEQY

J gene: TRBJ2-1
V gene: TRBV4-3
CDR3 protein: ASSQGLEGSEQF